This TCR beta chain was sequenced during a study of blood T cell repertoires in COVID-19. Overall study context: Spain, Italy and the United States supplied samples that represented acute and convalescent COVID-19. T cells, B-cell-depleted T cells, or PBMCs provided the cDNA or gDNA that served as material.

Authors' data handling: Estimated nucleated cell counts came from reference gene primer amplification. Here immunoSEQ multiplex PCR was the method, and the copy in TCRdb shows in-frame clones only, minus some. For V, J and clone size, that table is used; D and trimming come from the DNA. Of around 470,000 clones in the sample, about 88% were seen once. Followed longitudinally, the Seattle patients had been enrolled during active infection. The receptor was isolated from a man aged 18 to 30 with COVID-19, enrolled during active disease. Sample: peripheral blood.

CDR3 loop: CASSLQGAGGYTF. In nucleotides, the CDR3 is TGTGCCAGCAGCTTGCAGGGGGCGGGAGGCTACACCTTC. The rearrangement uses TRBV5-4 and TRBJ1-2, with 8 positions matching TRBD1. The CDR3 extends over 13 amino acids. V was pared by 1 base and J by 8 bases, with 4 bases of the junction left unmatched. Germline values: CDR1 SGHNT, CDR2 YYREEE (reference sequence).